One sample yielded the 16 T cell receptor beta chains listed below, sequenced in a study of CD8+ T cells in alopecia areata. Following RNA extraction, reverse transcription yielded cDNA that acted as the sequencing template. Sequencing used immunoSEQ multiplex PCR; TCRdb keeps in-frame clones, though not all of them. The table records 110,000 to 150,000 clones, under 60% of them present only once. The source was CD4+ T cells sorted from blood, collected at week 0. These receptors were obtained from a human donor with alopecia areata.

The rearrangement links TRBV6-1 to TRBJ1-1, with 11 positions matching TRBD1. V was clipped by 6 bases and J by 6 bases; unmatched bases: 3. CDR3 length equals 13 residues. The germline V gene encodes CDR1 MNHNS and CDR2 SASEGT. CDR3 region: CASSVGQGAEAFF. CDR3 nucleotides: TGTGCCAGCAGCGTGGGACAGGGGGCTGAAGCTTTCTTT.

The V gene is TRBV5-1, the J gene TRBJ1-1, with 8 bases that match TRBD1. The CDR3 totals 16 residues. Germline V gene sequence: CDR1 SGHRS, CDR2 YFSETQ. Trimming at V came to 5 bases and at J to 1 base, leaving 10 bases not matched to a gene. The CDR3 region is CASRPNLRGRNTEAFF. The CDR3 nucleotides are TGCGCCAGCAGACCTAACCTCAGGGGGCGGAACACTGAAGCTTTCTTT.

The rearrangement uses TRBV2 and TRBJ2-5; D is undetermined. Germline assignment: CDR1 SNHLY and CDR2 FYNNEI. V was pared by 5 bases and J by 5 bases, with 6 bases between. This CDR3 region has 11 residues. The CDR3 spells CASSYGETQYF. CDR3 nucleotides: TGTGCCAGCAGTTACGGGGAGACCCAGTACTTC.

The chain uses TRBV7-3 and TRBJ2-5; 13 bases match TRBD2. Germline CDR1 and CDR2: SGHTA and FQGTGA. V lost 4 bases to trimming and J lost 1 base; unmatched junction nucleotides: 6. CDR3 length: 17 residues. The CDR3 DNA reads TGTGCCAGCAGCTCGCAGACTAGCGGGGGGATCCAAGAGACCCAGTACTTC. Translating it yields CASSSQTSGGIQETQYF.

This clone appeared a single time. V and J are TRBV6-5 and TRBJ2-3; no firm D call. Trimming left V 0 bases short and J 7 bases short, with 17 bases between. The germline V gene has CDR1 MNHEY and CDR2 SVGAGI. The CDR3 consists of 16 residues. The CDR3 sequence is CASSYSDRQAVNTQYF. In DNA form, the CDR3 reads TGTGCCAGCAGTTACTCGGATCGGCAGGCGGTGAATACGCAGTATTTT.

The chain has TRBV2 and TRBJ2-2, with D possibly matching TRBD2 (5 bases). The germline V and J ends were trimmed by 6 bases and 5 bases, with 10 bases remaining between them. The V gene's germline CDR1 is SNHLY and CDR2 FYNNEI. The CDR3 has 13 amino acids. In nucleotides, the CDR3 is TGTGCCAGCAGGACTACCTCAACCGGGGAGCTGTTTTTT. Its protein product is CASRTTSTGELFF.

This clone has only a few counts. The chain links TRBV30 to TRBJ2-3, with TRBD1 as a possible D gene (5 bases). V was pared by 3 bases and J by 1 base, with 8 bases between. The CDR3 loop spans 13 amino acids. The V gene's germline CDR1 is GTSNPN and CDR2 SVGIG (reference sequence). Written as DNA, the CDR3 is TGTGCCTGGAGCCTACAGGGCACAGATACGCAGTATTTT. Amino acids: CAWSLQGTDTQYF.

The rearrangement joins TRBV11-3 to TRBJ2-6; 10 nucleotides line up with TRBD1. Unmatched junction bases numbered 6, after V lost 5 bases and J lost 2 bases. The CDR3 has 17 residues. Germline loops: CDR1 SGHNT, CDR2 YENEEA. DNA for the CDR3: TGTGCCAGCAGCACCCGACAGGGGGCCCCTGGGGCCAACGTCCTGACTTTC. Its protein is CASSTRQGAPGANVLTF.

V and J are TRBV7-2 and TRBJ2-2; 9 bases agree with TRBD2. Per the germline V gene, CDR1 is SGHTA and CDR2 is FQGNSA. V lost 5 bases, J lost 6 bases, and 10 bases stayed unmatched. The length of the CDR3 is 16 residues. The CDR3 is CASSRTGTSFSGELFF. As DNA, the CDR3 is TGTGCCAGCAGCCGAACCGGGACTAGCTTTTCCGGGGAGCTGTTTTTT.

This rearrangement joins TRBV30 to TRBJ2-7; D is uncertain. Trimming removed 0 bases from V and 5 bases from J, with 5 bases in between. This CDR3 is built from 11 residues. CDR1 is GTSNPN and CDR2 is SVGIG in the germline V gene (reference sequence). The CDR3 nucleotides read TGTGCCTGGAGTGTACTACACGAGCAGTACTTC. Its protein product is CAWSVLHEQYF.

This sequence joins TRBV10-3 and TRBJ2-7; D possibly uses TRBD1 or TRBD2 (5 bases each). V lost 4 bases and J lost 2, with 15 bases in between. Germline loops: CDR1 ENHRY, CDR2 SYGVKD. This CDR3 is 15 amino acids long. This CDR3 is CAISGQGTGPYEQYF. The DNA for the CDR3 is TGTGCCATCAGTGGTCAGGGCACGGGACCCTACGAGCAGTACTTC.

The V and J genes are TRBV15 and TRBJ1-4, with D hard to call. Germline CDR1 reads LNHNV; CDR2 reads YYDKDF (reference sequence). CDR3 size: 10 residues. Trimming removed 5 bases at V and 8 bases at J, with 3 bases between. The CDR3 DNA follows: TGTGCCACCAGCGGCGAAAAACTGTTTTTT. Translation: CATSGEKLFF.

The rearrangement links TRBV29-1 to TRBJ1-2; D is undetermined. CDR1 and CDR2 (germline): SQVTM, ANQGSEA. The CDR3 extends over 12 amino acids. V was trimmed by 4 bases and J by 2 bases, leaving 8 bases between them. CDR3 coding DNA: TGCAGCGTTGGGACTGAGAACTATGGCTACACCTTC. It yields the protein CSVGTENYGYTF.

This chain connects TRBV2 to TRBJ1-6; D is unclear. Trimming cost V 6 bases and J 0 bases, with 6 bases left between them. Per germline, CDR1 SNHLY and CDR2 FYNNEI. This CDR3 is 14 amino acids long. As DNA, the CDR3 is TGTGCCAGCAGCCACAGCTCCTATAATTCACCCCTCCACTTT. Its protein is CASSHSSYNSPLHF. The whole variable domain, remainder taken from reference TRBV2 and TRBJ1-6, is EPEVTQTPSHQVTQMGQEVILRCVPISNHLYFYWYRQILGQKVEFLVSFYNNEISEKSEIFDDQFSVERPDGSNFTLKIRSTKLEDSAMYFCASSHSSYNSPLHFGNGTRLTVT.

The CDR3 here is CASNNRTYGYTF. The CDR3 nucleotides read TGTGCCAGTAACAACAGAACCTATGGCTACACCTTC. V and J are TRBV19 and TRBJ1-2; D is unclear. Germline CDR1 is LNHDA and CDR2 is SQIVND (reference sequence). The V gene lost 7 bases and the J gene lost 4 bases, with 10 bases spanning the gap. The CDR3 loop spans 12 amino acids.

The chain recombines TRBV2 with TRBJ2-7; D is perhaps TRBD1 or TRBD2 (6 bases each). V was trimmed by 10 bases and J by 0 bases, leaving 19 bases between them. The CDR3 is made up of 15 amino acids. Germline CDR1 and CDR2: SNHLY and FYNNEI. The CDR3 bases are TGTGCCAAGGGGGGAAAGTACAGCTACTCCTACGAGCAGTACTTC. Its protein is CAKGGKYSYSYEQYF.